The 21 T cell receptor beta chains given below trace back to one sample, sequenced in a study of blood T cell repertoires in COVID-19. Method: immunoSEQ multiplex PCR; TCRdb's copy keeps in-frame clones and lacks some. The sample carries roughly 150,000 clones, 83% recorded once. The sample comprised peripheral blood. The source is a woman of 80 years or more with acute or convalescent COVID-19.

The chain is built from TRBV19 and TRBJ2-3, with 9 bases lining up with TRBD2. From germline, CDR1 is LNHDA and CDR2 SQIVND (reference sequence). This CDR3 region has 15 residues. V lost 3 bases and J lost 6; bases outside the gene matches: 7. The CDR3 sequence is CASSILAGTSDTQYF. The CDR3, as DNA: TGTGCCAGTAGTATCCTAGCGGGGACTAGTGATACGCAGTATTTT.

This clone was picked up one time. V gene TRBV5-1 combines with J gene TRBJ1-1; tentative D call: TRBD1 (5 bases). The CDR3 sequence is 15 residues long. Germline CDR1 is SGHRS and CDR2 is YFSETQ. V lost 0 bases to trimming and J lost 5 bases, with 14 bases between them. CDR3 sequence (DNA): TGCGCCAGCAGCTTGGAACCAGGGCTTAGGACTGAAGCTTTCTTT. This codes for CASSLEPGLRTEAFF. The entire variable domain, with the rest obtained from reference TRBV5-1 and TRBJ1-1, is as follows: KAGVTQTPRYLIKTRGQQVTLSCSPISGHRSVSWYQQTPGQGLQFLFEYFSETQRNKGNFPGRFSGRQFSNSRSEMNVSTLELGDSALYLCASSLEPGLRTEAFFGQGTRLTVV.

The chain couples TRBV28 to TRBJ1-4, with D maybe TRBD1 (6 bases). The CDR3 is 15 amino acids. Trimming removed 8 bases at V and 1 base at J, with 14 bases between. In germline, CDR1 is MDHEN, CDR2 SYDVKM. CDR3 in amino acids: CASAAEQGTNEKLFF. In DNA form, the CDR3 reads TGTGCCAGCGCCGCTGAACAGGGAACTAATGAAAAACTGTTTTTT.

The chain carries TRBV29-1 and TRBJ2-5; weak D call: TRBD1 (6 bases). Germline CDR1 reads SQVTM; CDR2 reads ANQGSEA. The CDR3 consists of 13 residues. V was cut by 4 bases and J by 2 bases, with 11 bases left in between. For the CDR3, the DNA is TGCAGCGTTGGGGACAAGATACAAGAGACCCAGTACTTC. Protein sequence: CSVGDKIQETQYF. Full variable domain (missing parts from reference TRBV29-1 and TRBJ2-5): SAVISQKPSRDICQRGTSLTIQCQVDSQVTMMFWYRQQPGQSLTLIATANQGSEATYESGFVIDKFPISRPNLTFSTLTVSNMSPEDSSIYLCSVGDKIQETQYFGPGTRLLVL.

CDR3 loop: CASSSTGYGTDTQYF. CDR3 nucleotides: TGCGCCAGCAGCTCTACAGGGTACGGCACAGATACGCAGTATTTT. The chain uses TRBV5-1 and TRBJ2-3; possible D gene TRBD1, 6 bases. V dropped 3 bases and J dropped 1 base, with 12 bases sitting between them. This CDR3 comprises 15 residues. The germline V gene encodes CDR1 SGHRS and CDR2 YFSETQ.

This clone was seen a single time. The DNA of the CDR3 is TGTGCCAGCAGCCGACTAGCGGGAACACAAGAGACCCAGTACTTC. This codes for CASSRLAGTQETQYF. This sequence joins TRBV6-4 and TRBJ2-5; 11 bases fit TRBD2. The CDR3 is made up of 15 amino acids. The germline gives CDR1 MRHNA, CDR2 SNTAGT. Trimming removed 6 bases from V and 2 bases from J; junction bases left unmatched: 5.

This chain uses TRBV28 with TRBJ2-1; 13 bases line up with TRBD2. Germline V gene data show CDR1 as MDHEN and CDR2 as SYDVKM. The V gene end was trimmed by 3 bases and the J gene end by 3 bases; junction bases not matched to a gene: 2. The CDR3 runs 16 residues. The DNA of the CDR3 is TGTGCCAGCAGTTTGCGGACTAGCGGGGGCTACAATGAGCAGTTCTTC. Translation gives CASSLRTSGGYNEQFF.

This rearrangement joins TRBV5-1 to TRBJ1-2, with TRBD1 identical over 8 bases. In germline, CDR1 is SGHRS, CDR2 YFSETQ. Trimming cost V 4 bases and J 6 bases; bases outside gene matches: 11. This CDR3 has 15 residues. This chain's CDR3 is CASSPAQGAQDGYTF. CDR3 sequence (DNA): TGCGCCAGCAGCCCTGCGCAGGGGGCCCAAGATGGCTACACCTTC.

The chain carries TRBV7-2 and TRBJ1-2, with D possibly TRBD1 on 6 matching bases. The germline V and J ends were trimmed by 7 bases and 6 bases, with 21 bases remaining between them. Germline CDR1 and CDR2: SGHTA and FQGNSA. The length of the CDR3 is 15 residues. CDR3 loop: CASIREKAGAHGYTF. The CDR3 nucleotides are TGTGCCAGCATCAGGGAGAAGGCAGGGGCCCATGGCTACACCTTC.

V and J are TRBV30 and TRBJ1-2, with TRBD1 identical over 7 bases. Germline lookup yields CDR1 GTSNPN and CDR2 SVGIG (reference sequence). Unmatched junction bases numbered 5, after V lost 2 bases and J lost 5 bases. This CDR3 is built from 13 residues. In DNA, the CDR3 is TGTGCCTGGAGTCTCACACAGGGGTATGGCTACACCTTC. Amino acids: CAWSLTQGYGYTF.

The chain couples TRBV3-1 (or the pseudogene TRBV3-2) to TRBJ1-6, with 9 bases lining up with TRBD1. The CDR3 is made up of 16 amino acids. Germline CDR1 LGHDT, CDR2 YNNKEL (reference sequence). J was trimmed by 0 bases and V by 3 bases; bases with no gene match: 0. CDR3 residues: CASSQGQGSYNSPLHF. The CDR3 DNA follows: TGTGCCAGCAGCCAGGGACAGGGCTCCTATAATTCACCCCTCCACTTT.

In this sample, this clone turned up a few times. J is TRBJ2-2 and V is TRBV6-6; 11 bases are shared with TRBD2. J was trimmed by 7 bases and V by 4 bases; bases with no gene match: 8. This CDR3 comprises 16 residues. Germline CDR1 reads MNHNY; CDR2 reads SVGAGI (reference sequence). CDR3 loop: CASSSGLAGRYGELFF. Here the CDR3 DNA reads TGTGCCAGCAGTTCTGGACTAGCGGGTCGGTACGGGGAGCTGTTTTTT.

The chain uses TRBV10-1 and TRBJ2-5, with 10 bases identical to TRBD1. The J call may be in error: the DNA end matches TRBJ2-7 better. CDR1 is WNHNN and CDR2 is SYGVQD in the germline V gene (reference sequence). The CDR3 loop spans 14 amino acids. The CDR3 region is CASSDAGQGNEQYF. CDR3 coding DNA: TGCGCCAGCAGTGATGCGGGACAGGGGAACGAGCAGTACTTC.

The CDR3 DNA sequence: TGTGCCAGCACGGCCCACTATAATGCCGGGGAGCTGTTTTTT. This translates into CASTAHYNAGELFF. The rearrangement joins TRBV2 to TRBJ2-2; no reliable D call. V was pared by 7 bases and J by 6 bases, with 15 bases between. Germline lookup yields CDR1 SNHLY and CDR2 FYNNEI. The CDR3 contains 14 residues.

This clone was picked up a small number of times. This sequence joins TRBV7-8 and TRBJ2-7; 8 bases map to TRBD1. Germline-derived CDR1 and CDR2 are SGHVS and FQNEAQ. J lost 4 bases, V lost 6 bases, and 5 bases had no gene match. The CDR3 sequence is 13 residues long. CDR3 sequence: CASRPNRGYEQYF. The CDR3 region has the DNA TGTGCCAGCAGACCGAACAGGGGGTACGAGCAGTACTTC.

This sequence joins TRBV3-1 (or the pseudogene TRBV3-2) and TRBJ2-1; 8 bases line up with TRBD2. After removal of 5 bases from V and 2 bases from J, the junction contained 8 bases not matched to a gene. Germline-derived CDR1 and CDR2 are LGHDT and YNNKEL (reference sequence). The CDR3 runs to 16 residues. CDR3 DNA: TGTGCCAGCAGCGGAACCGGGACTAGAGCCTACAATGAGCAGTTCTTC. Translated, it gives CASSGTGTRAYNEQFF.

This chain connects TRBV10-2 to TRBJ2-1, with 7 bases matching TRBD2. CDR3 length equals 17 residues. Germline trimming cut 0 bases from V and 0 bases from J; bases unmatched to any gene: 5. Germline V gives CDR1 WSHSY, CDR2 SAAADI. CDR3 nucleotide sequence: TGCGCCAGCAGTGAGTCCTCCGGGGGGAGCTCCTACAATGAGCAGTTCTTC. It specifies CASSESSGGSSYNEQFF.

This chain links TRBV2 with TRBJ1-5; 7 bases fit TRBD1. Germline CDR1 SNHLY, CDR2 FYNNEI. The CDR3 extends over 17 amino acids. The trim removed 5 bases at V and 0 bases at J, leaving 10 bases unmatched. Written as DNA, the CDR3 is TGTGCCAGCAGTTCTGGCGGGACAGCGTATAGCAATCAGCCCCAGCATTTT. Translating it yields CASSSGGTAYSNQPQHF.

This chain joins TRBV4-3 and TRBJ2-6; D gene unclear. Trimming stripped 0 bases from V and 2 bases from J, with 14 bases between. The CDR3 is 18 residues long. Per the germline V gene, CDR1 is LGHNA and CDR2 is YSLEER. The CDR3 nucleotides read TGCGCCAGCAGCCAAGATGCCCTCGGTAATGCTGGGGCCAACGTCCTGACTTTC. Residues: CASSQDALGNAGANVLTF.

The chain recombines TRBV6-5 with TRBJ2-7; D is possibly TRBD1 (5 bases). Germline V CDR1 and CDR2: MNHEY, SVGAGI. CDR3 length: 15 residues. V gave up 6 bases and J gave up 1 base, with 16 bases separating them. The DNA for the CDR3 is TGTGCCAGCAGGGATCAGAAAGGGGATTCCTACGAGCAGTACTTC. Translated: CASRDQKGDSYEQYF.

The rearrangement links TRBV30 to TRBJ1-1; 7 bases align to TRBD1. Germline lookup yields CDR1 GTSNPN and CDR2 SVGIG (reference sequence). The ends lost 2 bases at V and 0 bases at J; junction bases unmatched: 3. This CDR3 is 14 amino acids long. The CDR3 is CAWSPQGVNTEAFF. DNA of the CDR3: TGTGCCTGGAGTCCGCAGGGGGTGAACACTGAAGCTTTCTTT.